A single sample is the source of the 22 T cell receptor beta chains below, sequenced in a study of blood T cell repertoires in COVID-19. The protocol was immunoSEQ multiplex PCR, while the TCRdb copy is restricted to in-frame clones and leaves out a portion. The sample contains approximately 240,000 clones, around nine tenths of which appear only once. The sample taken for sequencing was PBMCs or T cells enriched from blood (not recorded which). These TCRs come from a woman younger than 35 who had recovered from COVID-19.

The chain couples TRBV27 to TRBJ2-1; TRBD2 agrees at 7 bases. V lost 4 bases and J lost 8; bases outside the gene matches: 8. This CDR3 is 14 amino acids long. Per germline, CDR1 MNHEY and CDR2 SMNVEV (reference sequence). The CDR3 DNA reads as TGTGCCAGCAGTTCCACCGGACTAGTCTATGAGCAGTTCTTC. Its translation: CASSSTGLVYEQFF.

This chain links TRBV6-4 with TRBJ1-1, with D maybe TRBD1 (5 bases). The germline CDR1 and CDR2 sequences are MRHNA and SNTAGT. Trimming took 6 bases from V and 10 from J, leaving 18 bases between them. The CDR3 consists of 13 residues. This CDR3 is CASRDDSGSTAFF. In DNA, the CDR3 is TGTGCCAGCAGAGATGACAGTGGGTCTACAGCTTTCTTT.

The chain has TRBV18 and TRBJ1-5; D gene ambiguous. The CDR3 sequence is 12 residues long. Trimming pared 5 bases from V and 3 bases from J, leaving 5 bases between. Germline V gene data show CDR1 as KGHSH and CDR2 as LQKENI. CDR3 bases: TGTGCCAGCTCAGGAGACAATCAGCCCCAGCATTTT. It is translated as CASSGDNQPQHF.

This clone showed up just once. The CDR3 nucleotides read TGTGCCAGCAGTGCTGGACAGGGACGCGCGACTAATGAAAAACTGTTTTTT. This sequence encodes CASSAGQGRATNEKLFF. The gene calls are TRBV2 and TRBJ1-4, with 8 bases fitting TRBD1. This CDR3 is 17 amino acids long. Looked up from germline, CDR1 is SNHLY and CDR2 is FYNNEI. V shed 4 bases and J 2 bases; nucleotides not matched to a gene: 9.

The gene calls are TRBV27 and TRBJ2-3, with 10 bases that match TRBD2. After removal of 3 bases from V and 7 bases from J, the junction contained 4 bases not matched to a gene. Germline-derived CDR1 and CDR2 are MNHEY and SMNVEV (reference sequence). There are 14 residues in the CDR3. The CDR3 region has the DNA TGTGCCAGCAGTTTCACTAGCGGGGCTTATACGCAGTATTTT. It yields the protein CASSFTSGAYTQYF.

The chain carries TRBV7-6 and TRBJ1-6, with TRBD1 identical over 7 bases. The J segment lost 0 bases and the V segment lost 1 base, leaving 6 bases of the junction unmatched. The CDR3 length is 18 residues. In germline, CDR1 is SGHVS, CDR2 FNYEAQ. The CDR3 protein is CASSLGGTASSYNSPLHF. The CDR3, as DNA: TGTGCCAGCAGCTTAGGAGGGACAGCGTCCTCCTATAATTCACCCCTCCACTTT.

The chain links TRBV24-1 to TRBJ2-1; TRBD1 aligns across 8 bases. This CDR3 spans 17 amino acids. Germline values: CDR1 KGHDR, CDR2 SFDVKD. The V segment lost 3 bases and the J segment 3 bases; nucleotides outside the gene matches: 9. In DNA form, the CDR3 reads TGTGCCACCAGTGATGCAAGGACAGGGTTAAGCTACAATGAGCAGTTCTTC. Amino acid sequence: CATSDARTGLSYNEQFF.

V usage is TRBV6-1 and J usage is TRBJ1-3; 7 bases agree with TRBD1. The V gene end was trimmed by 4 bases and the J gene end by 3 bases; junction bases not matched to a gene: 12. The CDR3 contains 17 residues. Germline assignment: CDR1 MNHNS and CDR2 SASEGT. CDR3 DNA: TGTGCCAGCAGTGGAATGGGGCAGGGGGGCTATGGAAACACCATATATTTT. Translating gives CASSGMGQGGYGNTIYF.

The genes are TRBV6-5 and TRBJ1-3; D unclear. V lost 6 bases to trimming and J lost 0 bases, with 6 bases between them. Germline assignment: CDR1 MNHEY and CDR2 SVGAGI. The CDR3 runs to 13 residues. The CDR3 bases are TGTGCCAGCAGGTATAGCTCTGGAAACACCATATATTTT. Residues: CASRYSSGNTIYF.

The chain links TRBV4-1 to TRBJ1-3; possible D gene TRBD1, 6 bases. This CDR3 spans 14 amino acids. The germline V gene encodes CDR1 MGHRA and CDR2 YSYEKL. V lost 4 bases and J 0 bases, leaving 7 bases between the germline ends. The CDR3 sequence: CASSRDISGNTIYF. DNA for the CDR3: TGCGCCAGCAGCCGGGACATCTCTGGAAACACCATATATTTT.

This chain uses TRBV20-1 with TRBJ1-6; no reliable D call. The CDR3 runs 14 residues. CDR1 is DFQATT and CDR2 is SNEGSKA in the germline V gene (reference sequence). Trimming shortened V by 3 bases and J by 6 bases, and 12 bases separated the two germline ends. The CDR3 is CSASEGTGNSPLHF. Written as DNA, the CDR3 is TGCAGTGCTAGTGAGGGTACGGGTAATTCACCCCTCCACTTT.

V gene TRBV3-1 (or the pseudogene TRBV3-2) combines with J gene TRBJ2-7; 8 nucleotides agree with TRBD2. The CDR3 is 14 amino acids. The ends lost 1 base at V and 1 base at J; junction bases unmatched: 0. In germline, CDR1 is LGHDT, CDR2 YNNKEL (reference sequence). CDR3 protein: CASSQAGGSYEQYF. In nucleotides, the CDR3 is TGTGCCAGCAGCCAAGCGGGAGGGTCCTACGAGCAGTACTTC.

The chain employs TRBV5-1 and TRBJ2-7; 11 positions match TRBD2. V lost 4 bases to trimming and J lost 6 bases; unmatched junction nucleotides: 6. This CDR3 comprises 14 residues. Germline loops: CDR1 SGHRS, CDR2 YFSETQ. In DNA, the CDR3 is TGCGCCAGCAGCACGGGGACTAGCGGCGCCGAGCAGTACTTC. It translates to CASSTGTSGAEQYF.

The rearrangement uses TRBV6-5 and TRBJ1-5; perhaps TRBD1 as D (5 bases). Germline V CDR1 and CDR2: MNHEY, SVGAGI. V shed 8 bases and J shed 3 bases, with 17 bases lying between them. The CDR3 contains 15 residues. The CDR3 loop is CASRSYDSANQPQHF. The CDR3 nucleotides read TGTGCCAGCCGTTCCTACGACAGTGCCAATCAGCCCCAGCATTTT.

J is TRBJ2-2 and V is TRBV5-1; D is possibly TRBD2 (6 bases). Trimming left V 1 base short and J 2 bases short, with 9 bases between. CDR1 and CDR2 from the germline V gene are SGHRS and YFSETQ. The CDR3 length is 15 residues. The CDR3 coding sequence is TGCGCCAGCAGCTTGTGGGGGGACAACACCGGGGAGCTGTTTTTT. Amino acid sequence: CASSLWGDNTGELFF. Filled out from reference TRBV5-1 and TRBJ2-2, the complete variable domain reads KAGVTQTPRYLIKTRGQQVTLSCSPISGHRSVSWYQQTPGQGLQFLFEYFSETQRNKGNFPGRFSGRQFSNSRSEMNVSTLELGDSALYLCASSLWGDNTGELFFGEGSRLTVL.

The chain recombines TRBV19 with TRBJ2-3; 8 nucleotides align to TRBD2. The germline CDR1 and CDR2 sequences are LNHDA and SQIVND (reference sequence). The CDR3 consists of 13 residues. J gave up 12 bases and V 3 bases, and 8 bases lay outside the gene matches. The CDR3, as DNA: TGTGCCAGTAGTATGCGGGGGGTTCCCCTCCAGTATTTT. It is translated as CASSMRGVPLQYF.

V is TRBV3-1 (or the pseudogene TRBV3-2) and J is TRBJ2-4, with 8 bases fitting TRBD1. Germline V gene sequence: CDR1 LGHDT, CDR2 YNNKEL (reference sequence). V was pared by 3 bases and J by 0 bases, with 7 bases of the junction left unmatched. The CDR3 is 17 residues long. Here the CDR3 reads CASSHQDRALAKNIQYF. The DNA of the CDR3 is TGTGCCAGCAGCCACCAGGACAGGGCGTTAGCCAAAAACATTCAGTACTTC.

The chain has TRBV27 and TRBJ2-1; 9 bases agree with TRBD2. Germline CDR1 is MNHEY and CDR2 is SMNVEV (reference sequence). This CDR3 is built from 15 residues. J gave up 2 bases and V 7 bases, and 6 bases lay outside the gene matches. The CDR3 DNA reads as TGTGCCAGCATTTATAGCGGGGGCCCCTACAATGAGCAGTTCTTC. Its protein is CASIYSGGPYNEQFF.

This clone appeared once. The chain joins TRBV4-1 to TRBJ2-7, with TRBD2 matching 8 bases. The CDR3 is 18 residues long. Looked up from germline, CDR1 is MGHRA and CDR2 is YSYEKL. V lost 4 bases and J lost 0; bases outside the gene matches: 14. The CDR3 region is CASSRRLGAGGLSYEQYF. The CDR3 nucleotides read TGCGCCAGCAGCCGTCGACTTGGGGCGGGGGGACTCTCCTACGAGCAGTACTTC.

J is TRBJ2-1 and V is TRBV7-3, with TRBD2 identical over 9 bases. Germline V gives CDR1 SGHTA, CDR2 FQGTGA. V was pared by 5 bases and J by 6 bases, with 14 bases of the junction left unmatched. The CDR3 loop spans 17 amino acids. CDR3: CASSTERGLAYSNEQFF. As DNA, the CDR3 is TGTGCCAGCAGCACGGAACGAGGACTAGCGTATTCCAATGAGCAGTTCTTC.

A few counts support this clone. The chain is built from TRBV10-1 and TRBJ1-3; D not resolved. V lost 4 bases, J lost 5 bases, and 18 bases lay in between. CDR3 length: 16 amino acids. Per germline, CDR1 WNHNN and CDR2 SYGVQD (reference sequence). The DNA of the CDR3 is TGCGCCAGCAGTGTTTGTCCCCCTAGTATTCGAAACACCATATATTTT. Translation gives CASSVCPPSIRNTIYF.

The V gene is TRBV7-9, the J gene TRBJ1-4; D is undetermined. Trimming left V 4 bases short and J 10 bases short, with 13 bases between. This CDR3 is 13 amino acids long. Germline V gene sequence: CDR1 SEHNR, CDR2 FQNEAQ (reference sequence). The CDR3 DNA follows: TGTGCCAGCAGCTCCCGGGTCCACCGAAAACTGTTTTTT. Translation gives CASSSRVHRKLFF.